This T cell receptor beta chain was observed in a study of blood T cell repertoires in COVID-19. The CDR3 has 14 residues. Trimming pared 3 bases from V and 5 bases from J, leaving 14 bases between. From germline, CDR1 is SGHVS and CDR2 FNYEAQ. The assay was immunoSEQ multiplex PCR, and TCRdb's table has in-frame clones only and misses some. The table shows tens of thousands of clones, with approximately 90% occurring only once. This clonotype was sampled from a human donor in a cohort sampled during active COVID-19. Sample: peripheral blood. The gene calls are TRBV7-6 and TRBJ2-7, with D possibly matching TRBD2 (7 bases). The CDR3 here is CASSFGQGRDEQYF. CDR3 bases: TGTGCCAGCAGCTTCGGGCAGGGGAGGGACGAGCAGTACTTC.